The 17 T cell receptor beta chains below all came from one sample that was sequenced in a study of T cells expressing NK-cell markers. From its re-call of the 5' RACE reads, TCRdb lists each CDR3 protein once, without DNA. Its clone listing holds fewer than 18,000 distinct CDR3 sequences. The sample taken for sequencing was blood T cells: a sorted CD56 or NKG2C T cell subset, CD4+ or CD8+ T cells, or bulk PBMC T cells (not recorded which). These receptors were obtained from a man between 18 and 69 years old in good health.

This chain links TRBV10-2 with TRBJ1-2. The CDR3 has 14 residues. Germline V gene lookup returns CDR1 WSHSY and CDR2 SAAADI. CDR3 amino acids: CASSETTMQYGYTF.

This sequence joins TRBV5-1 and TRBJ1-4; TCRdb selects TRBD1, and the lack of DNA leaves this call unchecked. CDR3 size: 15 residues. Germline CDR1 reads SGHRS; CDR2 reads YFSETQ. CDR3 in amino acids: CASSQAGATNEKLFF.

The chain employs TRBV20-1 and TRBJ2-1; TCRdb picks TRBD2, but there is no DNA to check that call. This CDR3 region has 15 residues. CDR1 and CDR2 from the germline V gene are DFQATT and SNEGSKA (reference sequence). The CDR3 loop reads CSARGGLAGTNEQFF.

This chain uses TRBV4-2 with TRBJ2-1; TCRdb's D call of TRBD2 is untestable without DNA. Germline CDR1 is LGHNA and CDR2 is YNFKEQ. This CDR3 has 19 amino acids. The chain's CDR3 is CASSRDPPGRLSGGNEQFF.

This rearrangement joins TRBV15 to TRBJ2-3. Germline CDR1 is LNHNV and CDR2 is YYDKDF (reference sequence). This CDR3 spans 15 amino acids. Here the CDR3 reads CATSRDVAGTDTQYF.

The chain employs TRBV7-6 and TRBJ2-3; the TCRdb D gene call, TRBD1, has no DNA to confirm it. Germline CDR1 SGHVS, CDR2 FNYEAQ. The CDR3 has 16 amino acids. The CDR3 here is CASSYTLTGGADTQYF.

This sequence joins TRBV4-1 and TRBJ2-7; TCRdb designates TRBD1, a call that cannot be tested without DNA. Germline values: CDR1 MGHRA, CDR2 YSYEKL. This CDR3 spans 19 amino acids. The CDR3 loop reads CASSQATLWGSRLGGEQYF.

The V gene is TRBV28, the J gene TRBJ2-1; TCRdb lists TRBD1, though no DNA is available to test this call. Germline V gene sequence: CDR1 MDHEN, CDR2 SYDVKM. CDR3 length equals 14 residues. Here the CDR3 reads CASSRSAGRNEQFF.

This chain joins TRBV20-1 and TRBJ2-5; TCRdb reports TRBD1, a call that lacks DNA to check it against. Germline V gene lookup returns CDR1 DFQATT and CDR2 SNEGSKA (reference sequence). The CDR3 is 13 residues long. The CDR3 sequence: CSAQRGQQETQYF.

The V gene is TRBV10-3, the J gene TRBJ2-7; the D call from TCRdb, TRBD1, cannot be confirmed without DNA. CDR3 length equals 14 residues. From germline, CDR1 is ENHRY and CDR2 SYGVKD. This chain's CDR3 is CAISGGQGAYEQYF.

The rearrangement links TRBV10-3 to TRBJ2-6; the TCRdb D gene call, TRBD1, has no DNA to confirm it. The CDR3 has 18 amino acids. Germline CDR1 reads ENHRY; CDR2 reads SYGVKD. CDR3 region: CAISESGTGFSGANVLTF.

The V and J genes are TRBV12-3 or TRBV12-4 and TRBJ2-1; the D call from TCRdb, TRBD1, cannot be confirmed without DNA. There are 13 residues in the CDR3. CDR3 in amino acids: CASGSRDTNEQFF.

The rearrangement links TRBV6-2 or TRBV6-3 to TRBJ2-1; TCRdb returns TRBD2, unconfirmable since there is no DNA. There are 14 residues in the CDR3. The germline V gene has CDR1 MNHEY and CDR2 SVGEGT. The CDR3 sequence is CASSFGSGSNEQFF.

This rearrangement joins TRBV27 to TRBJ2-1; TCRdb names TRBD2, which stays unverified in the absence of DNA. This CDR3 contains 14 residues. Germline V gives CDR1 MNHEY, CDR2 SMNVEV (reference sequence). CDR3 protein: CASRPGTYYNEQFF.

The V and J genes are TRBV20-1 and TRBJ2-1; TCRdb reports TRBD2, a call that lacks DNA to check it against. Germline V gene sequence: CDR1 DFQATT, CDR2 SNEGSKA (reference sequence). The CDR3 spans 12 residues. The CDR3 loop is CSAKQGGGVLFF.

This rearrangement joins TRBV12-3 or TRBV12-4 to TRBJ2-1; without DNA, the TCRdb call of TRBD2 cannot be checked. This CDR3 contains 15 residues. CDR3 sequence: CASSRPSGSANEQFF.

By frequency, this clonotype is medium-sized (0.01 to 0.1%). The rearrangement uses TRBV12-3 or TRBV12-4 and TRBJ2-1; as DNA is missing, the TRBD2 call by TCRdb cannot be tested. The CDR3 spans 16 residues. The CDR3 loop is CASTLTSGYSYNEQFF.